A selection of T cell receptor beta chains follows, all from one sample in a study of cytomegalovirus exposure and HLA in healthy donors. The assay was immunoSEQ multiplex PCR, and TCRdb's table has in-frame clones only and misses some. The table shows more than 75,000 clones, with just under 85% occurring only once. The sample taken for sequencing was PBMCs. These receptor sequences come from a woman aged 18-29 years in good health and CMV-seropositive. Each CDR3 is given with its conserved first and last residue. The D gene is left open where the match is weak. Clone size is not always given. Where it is, it says once, few, many or a class for expanded clones.

CDR3 length: 13
V gene: TRBV6-5
D gene: TRBD1
J gene: TRBJ2-7
clone size: few
CDR3 DNA: TGTGCCAGCAGTCGGGACAGCCTCTACGAGCAGTACTTC
CDR3 protein: CASSRDSLYEQYF

CDR3 length: 13
V gene: TRBV7-7
D gene: NA
J gene: TRBJ2-5
clone size: NA
CDR3 DNA: TGTGCTAGCAGCTTAGAGGGCGGGGAGACCCAGTACTTC
CDR3 protein: CASSLEGGETQYF

CDR3 length: 15
V gene: TRBV6-6
D gene: TRBD2
J gene: TRBJ2-7
clone size: NA
CDR3 DNA: TGTGCCAGCAGTCCCAGGACTAGCGGGATTTACGAGCAGTACTTC
CDR3 protein: CASSPRTSGIYEQYF

CDR3 length: 15
V gene: TRBV5-1
D gene: NA
J gene: TRBJ2-5
clone size: NA
CDR3 DNA: TGCGCCAGCAGCTTGTGGACAGTCAGGCCGCAGACCCAGTACTTC
CDR3 protein: CASSLWTVRPQTQYF

CDR3 length: 17
V gene: TRBV15
D gene: NA
J gene: TRBJ2-7
clone size: NA
CDR3 DNA: TGTGCCACCAGCAGAGAGATAATCGGTCCTCAACTTTACGAGCAGTACTTC
CDR3 protein: CATSREIIGPQLYEQYF

CDR3 length: 11
V gene: TRBV6-1
D gene: TRBD1
J gene: TRBJ1-2
clone size: NA
CDR3 DNA: TGTGCCAGCAGTTCAAGGGGGCGGACTTTATTC
CDR3 protein: CASSSRGRTLF

CDR3 length: 15
V gene: TRBV28
D gene: NA
J gene: TRBJ2-7
clone size: NA
CDR3 DNA: TGTGCCAGCAAGCGACAGCTCATAATTGGGCACGAGCAGTACTTC
CDR3 protein: CASKRQLIIGHEQYF

CDR3 length: 16
V gene: TRBV6-5
D gene: NA
J gene: TRBJ2-3
clone size: NA
CDR3 DNA: TGTGCCAGCAGTTACTCGTCCCAGCAGGGCACAGATACGCAGTATTTT
CDR3 protein: CASSYSSQQGTDTQYF

CDR3 length: 14
V gene: TRBV7-3
D gene: NA
J gene: TRBJ2-7
clone size: NA
CDR3 DNA: TGTGCCAGCAGCACAACAGGGAACGCCTACGAGCAGTACTTC
CDR3 protein: CASSTTGNAYEQYF

CDR3 length: 14
V gene: TRBV13
D gene: NA
J gene: TRBJ1-4
clone size: NA
CDR3 DNA: TGTGCCAGCAGCTTCAAAGGGTCAGGGGAAAAACTGTTTTTT
CDR3 protein: CASSFKGSGEKLFF

CDR3 length: 13
V gene: TRBV19
D gene: NA
J gene: TRBJ1-2
clone size: NA
CDR3 DNA: TGTGCCAGTAGTATCTCAACAGGCTATGGCTACACCTTC
CDR3 protein: CASSISTGYGYTF

CDR3 length: 13
V gene: TRBV30
D gene: NA
J gene: TRBJ1-5
clone size: few
CDR3 DNA: TGTGCCTGGAGTGTGGGGGCGAGTCAGCCCCAGCATTTT
CDR3 protein: CAWSVGASQPQHF

CDR3 length: 13
V gene: TRBV5-6
D gene: NA
J gene: TRBJ2-3
clone size: NA
CDR3 DNA: TGTGCCAGCAGCTGGGGAGACGAGTATACGCAGTATTTT
CDR3 protein: CASSWGDEYTQYF

CDR3 length: 17
V gene: TRBV10-1
D gene: NA
J gene: TRBJ1-6
clone size: NA
CDR3 DNA: TGCGCCAGCACCCTCATAAGCCGGAGCTCCTATAATTCACCCCTCCACTTT
CDR3 protein: CASTLISRSSYNSPLHF

CDR3 length: 15
V gene: TRBV4-1
D gene: NA
J gene: TRBJ2-3
clone size: NA
CDR3 DNA: TGCGCCAGCAGCCAGATAACAGGGTGGACAGATACGCAGTATTTT
CDR3 protein: CASSQITGWTDTQYF

CDR3 length: 14
V gene: TRBV30
D gene: NA
J gene: TRBJ1-5
clone size: NA
CDR3 DNA: TGTGCCTGGAGTTCAACAGGTGTTAATCAGCCCCAGCATTTT
CDR3 protein: CAWSSTGVNQPQHF

CDR3 length: 13
V gene: TRBV9
D gene: NA
J gene: TRBJ1-2
clone size: NA
CDR3 DNA: TGTGCCAGCAGCGTAGGCAGGGCCTCTGGCTACACCTTC
CDR3 protein: CASSVGRASGYTF

CDR3 length: 16
V gene: TRBV10-1
D gene: TRBD2
J gene: TRBJ2-5
clone size: NA
CDR3 DNA: TGCGCCAGCAGTGAGTCGAGCGGGAGGGCCATAGAGACCCAGTACTTC
CDR3 protein: CASSESSGRAIETQYF

CDR3 length: 15
V gene: TRBV7-9
D gene: NA
J gene: TRBJ2-7
clone size: NA
CDR3 DNA: TGTGCCAGCAGCTTAGAGCTGGGACAAAACTACGAGCAGTACTTC
CDR3 protein: CASSLELGQNYEQYF

CDR3 length: 15
V gene: TRBV2
D gene: NA
J gene: TRBJ1-4
clone size: NA
CDR3 DNA: TGTGCCAGCAGAGGCAGGGCAACAACTGATGAAAAACTGTTTTTT
CDR3 protein: CASRGRATTDEKLFF

CDR3 length: 17
V gene: TRBV12-5
D gene: NA
J gene: TRBJ2-7
clone size: NA
CDR3 DNA: TGTGCTAGTGGTTTGGCCACCTCTGTGGGCGCCTACTACGAGCAGTACTTC
CDR3 protein: CASGLATSVGAYYEQYF

CDR3 length: 16
V gene: TRBV7-8
D gene: TRBD1
J gene: TRBJ2-7
clone size: NA
CDR3 DNA: TGTGCCAGCAGCCGTACTGGGACAGGACAAACCTACGAGCAGTACTTC
CDR3 protein: CASSRTGTGQTYEQYF

CDR3 length: 14
V gene: TRBV5-4
D gene: NA
J gene: TRBJ1-2
clone size: NA
CDR3 DNA: TGTGCCAGCACTCAGGACATCTCTAACTATGGCTACACCTTC
CDR3 protein: CASTQDISNYGYTF

CDR3 length: 16
V gene: TRBV6-1
D gene: NA
J gene: TRBJ1-1
clone size: NA
CDR3 DNA: TGTGCCAGCAGTGATCGACAGATTTTCATGAACACTGAAGCTTTCTTT
CDR3 protein: CASSDRQIFMNTEAFF

CDR3 length: 13
V gene: TRBV10-3
D gene: NA
J gene: TRBJ2-3
clone size: NA
CDR3 DNA: TGTGCCATCGCCCGAGAATACACAGATACGCAGTATTTT
CDR3 protein: CAIAREYTDTQYF

CDR3 length: 14
V gene: TRBV6-5
D gene: TRBD1
J gene: TRBJ1-2
clone size: once
CDR3 DNA: TGTGCCAGCACCCCCCAGGGGGCGGACTATGGCTACACCTTC
CDR3 protein: CASTPQGADYGYTF

CDR3 length: 15
V gene: TRBV29-1
D gene: TRBD1
J gene: TRBJ2-7
clone size: NA
CDR3 DNA: TGCAGCGCCGTGGGAGGGACAGGGGGATCCTACGAGCAGTACTTC
CDR3 protein: CSAVGGTGGSYEQYF

CDR3 length: 16
V gene: TRBV5-6
D gene: NA
J gene: TRBJ2-1
clone size: NA
CDR3 DNA: TGTGCCAGCAGCCGTCCGAAAGCGGCGGGCGTGAATGAGCAGTTCTTC
CDR3 protein: CASSRPKAAGVNEQFF

CDR3 length: 15
V gene: TRBV4-1
D gene: TRBD2
J gene: TRBJ2-7
clone size: NA
CDR3 DNA: TGCGCCAGCAGCCAAGGACTAGCGGCCCCCTACGAGCAGTACTTC
CDR3 protein: CASSQGLAAPYEQYF

CDR3 length: 16
V gene: TRBV4-2
D gene: NA
J gene: TRBJ2-1
clone size: NA
CDR3 DNA: TGTGCCAGCAGCCCGGTTCACCCTCCTAACTACAATGAGCAGTTCTTC
CDR3 protein: CASSPVHPPNYNEQFF

CDR3 length: 17
V gene: TRBV25-1
D gene: TRBD2
J gene: TRBJ2-1
clone size: NA
CDR3 DNA: TGTGCCAGCAGTGGGCTAGCGGGAGGGCCGTCCTACAATGAGCAGTTCTTC
CDR3 protein: CASSGLAGGPSYNEQFF

CDR3 length: 14
V gene: TRBV5-4
D gene: TRBD2
J gene: TRBJ2-7
clone size: NA
CDR3 DNA: TGTGCCAGCAGCCGGACTAGCGGGGCTTACGAGCAGTACTTC
CDR3 protein: CASSRTSGAYEQYF

CDR3 length: 13
V gene: TRBV29-1
D gene: TRBD2
J gene: TRBJ2-7
clone size: NA
CDR3 DNA: TGCAGCGTAAACCAGCGGGGGGGATACGAGCAGTACTTC
CDR3 protein: CSVNQRGGYEQYF